The 27 T cell receptor beta chains below were found in one sample sequenced in a study of tumor and adjacent non-tumor tissue in lung cancer. A modified ARM-PCR protocol with three rounds of nested PCR amplified TCRbeta. TCRdb reprocessed the multiplex PCR reads via MiXCR and lists one record per CDR3 protein. This sample has roughly 75,000 distinct CDR3 sequences, with 65% to 75% found just once. This sample's RNA came from whole unsorted tissue. Distant lung tissue was collected more than 3 cm away from the tumor edge. Sequencing was performed on distant non-tumor lung tissue. These receptors originate from a woman between 50 and 59 years old with non-small cell lung cancer.

V usage is TRBV11-2 and J usage is TRBJ1-2; no definite D call. The CDR3 is 15 residues long. Germline CDR1 is SGHAT and CDR2 is FQNNGV. Here the CDR3 DNA reads TGTGTCAACAGCGCGAACGAGGCTCCTAACTATGGCTACACCTTC. It yields the protein CVNSANEAPNYGYTF. The full variable domain, rest sourced from reference TRBV11-2 and TRBJ1-2, is EAGVAQSPRYKIIEKRQSVAFWCNPISGHATLYWYQQILGQGPKLLIQFQNNGVVDDSQLPKDRFSAERLKGVDSTLKIQPAKLEDSAVYLCVNSANEAPNYGYTFGSGTRLTVV.

The sample holds many counts of this clonotype. This chain links TRBV20-1 with TRBJ2-7; a weak D match, TRBD2 (6 bases). This CDR3 spans 14 amino acids. The germline gives CDR1 DFQATT, CDR2 SNEGSKA (reference sequence). The V end was cut by 5 bases, the J end by 3 bases, with 17 bases between. The DNA of the CDR3 is TGCAGTGCTCCCCCAGGCGGGACCAACTACGAGCAGTACTTC. Its protein is CSAPPGGTNYEQYF.

The chain has TRBV5-1 and TRBJ2-7; tentatively, D is TRBD2 (6 bases). Germline V gives CDR1 SGHRS, CDR2 YFSETQ. The V end lost 4 bases, the J end lost 0 bases, and 14 bases lay between the germline ends. CDR3 size: 15 residues. This CDR3 is CASSPRGNPSYEQYF. The CDR3 DNA reads as TGCGCCAGCAGCCCTCGGGGGAACCCCTCCTACGAGCAGTACTTC. The whole variable domain, filled in from reference TRBV5-1 and TRBJ2-7, reads KAGVTQTPRYLIKTRGQQVTLSCSPISGHRSVSWYQQTPGQGLQFLFEYFSETQRNKGNFPGRFSGRQFSNSRSEMNVSTLELGDSALYLCASSPRGNPSYEQYFGPGTRLTVT.

Details on this clonotype: A read error may explain this, as a much larger clone is one base away. The V and J genes are TRBV12-3 or TRBV12-4 and TRBJ1-6; D ambiguous. Trimming removed 3 bases from V and 8 bases from J, with 11 bases in between. The CDR3 contains 14 residues. In DNA form, the CDR3 reads TGTGCCAGCAGTTTTTCGGCAGTTTATTCACCCCTCCACTTT. This translates into CASSFSAVYSPLHF.

Turning to this clonotype: A much more abundant neighbour one base away suggests this may be a read error. As DNA, the CDR3 is TGCACTGCTAGAGAGGCAGGGCTGTATGGCTACACCTTC. Protein: CTAREAGLYGYTF. The chain links TRBV20-1 to TRBJ1-2, with D tentatively TRBD1 (5 bases). The germline V gene has CDR1 DFQATT and CDR2 SNEGSKA (reference sequence). This CDR3 is built from 13 residues.

The chain recombines TRBV12-3 or TRBV12-4 with TRBJ1-1; the match to TRBD1 covers 7 bases. Trimming took 5 bases from V and 2 from J; bases not matched to a gene: 8. The CDR3 covers 15 residues. CDR3 DNA sequence: TGTGCCAGCAGTCCCAGAGGGGGCTTCAACACTGAAGCTTTCTTT. Translated: CASSPRGGFNTEAFF.

Remarks on this clonotype: This may stem from a read error, because a much larger clone lies one nucleotide away. This sequence joins TRBV12-3 or TRBV12-4 and TRBJ1-1; D gene uncertain. This CDR3 region has 11 residues. The V and J ends lost 6 bases and 8 bases respectively, with 10 bases between them. CDR3 residues: CASRSTQEAFF. The CDR3 DNA reads TGTGCCAGCAGATCAACACAGGAAGCTTTCTTT.

The table lists this clonotype with a count of one. The rearrangement joins TRBV29-1 to TRBJ2-7; D may be TRBD2 (6 bases). CDR3 size: 14 residues. The germline gives CDR1 SQVTM, CDR2 ANQGSEA. The CDR3 nucleotides are TGCAACGCAACCCTAGCGATGAACCCCTACGAGCAGTACTTC. Its translation: CNATLAMNPYEQYF.

Note on this clonotype: The conserved closing phenylalanine or tryptophan is absent in this CDR3, likely reflecting a read error. The chain carries TRBV6-1 and TRBJ1-5, with D uncertain. From germline, CDR1 is MNHNS and CDR2 SASEGT. V was clipped by 5 bases and J by 8 bases, with 13 bases between them. The CDR3 is 13 amino acids. The CDR3 bases are TGTGCCAGCAGTCCCGAGATAAATGAGCCCCAGCATTCT. It encodes CASSPEINEPQHS.

This clonotype came up many times. CDR3 sequence reads: CSARDSSGLAAFTYYNEQFF. The DNA of the CDR3 is TGCAGTGCTAGAGATAGCTCCGGGTTGGCGGCATTTACCTACTACAATGAGCAGTTCTTC. The chain combines TRBV20-1 with TRBJ2-1; D uncertain. The CDR3 is 20 amino acids. Germline CDR1 DFQATT, CDR2 SNEGSKA (reference sequence). Trimming pared 0 bases from V and 3 bases from J, leaving 27 bases between.

This clonotype showed up just a few times. The CDR3 here is CASSFVGSTDTQYF. CDR3 DNA sequence: TGTGCCAGCAGTTTTGTAGGCAGCACAGATACGCAGTATTTT. V gene TRBV28 combines with J gene TRBJ2-3; no firm D call. CDR1 and CDR2 (germline): MDHEN, SYDVKM. The CDR3 consists of 14 residues. The ends were cut back, 3 bases at V and 0 bases at J, with 7 bases in the middle.

A single count supports this clonotype. The chain carries TRBV12-3 or TRBV12-4 and TRBJ1-1; 11 nucleotides agree with TRBD1. The length of the CDR3 is 14 residues. CDR3 protein: CTSKFLGQGGEAFF. The CDR3 nucleotides read TGTACAAGCAAGTTTCTGGGACAGGGGGGTGAAGCTTTCTTT.

In the case of this clonotype: With a much larger clone just one base away, this may be a read error. The chain carries TRBV6-2 or TRBV6-3 and TRBJ1-1, with D possibly being TRBD1 (5 bases). This CDR3 spans 12 amino acids. Germline V gene lookup returns CDR1 MNHEY and CDR2 SVGEGT. CDR3 bases: TGTACCAGCAGTTTGGGGGGGGCTGAAGCTTTCTTT. Amino acids: CTSSLGGAEAFF.

Comments on this clonotype: The germline gene is not matched at one end of the junction; a read error may be the cause. This chain uses TRBV14 with TRBJ1-5; D gene ambiguous. The CDR3 has 13 amino acids. Germline V CDR1 and CDR2: SGHDN, FVKESK. The DNA for the CDR3 is TGTGCCAGTAGCCAAACCGAATCGCAGCACCAGCATTTT. This sequence encodes CASSQTESQHQHF.

This clonotype was seen more than once but under ten times. This chain links TRBV4-1 with TRBJ2-3; D is ambiguous. This CDR3 has 19 amino acids. Germline V gene lookup returns CDR1 MGHRA and CDR2 YSYEKL. V dropped 0 bases and J dropped 0 bases, with 19 bases sitting between them. This CDR3 reads CASSQDGPRLRSSTDTQYF. The CDR3 DNA sequence: TGCGCCAGCAGCCAAGATGGCCCGAGATTGCGGAGTAGCACAGATACGCAGTATTTT.

The rearrangement joins TRBV5-6 to TRBJ2-2; D unresolved. CDR1 and CDR2 from the germline V gene are SGHDT and YYEEEE. CDR3 size: 15 residues. Trimming stripped 2 bases from V and 5 bases from J, with 13 bases between. CDR3 loop: CASSFVGARTGELFF. The CDR3 DNA follows: TGTGCCAGCAGCTTCGTGGGCGCAAGAACCGGGGAGCTGTTTTTT.

This clonotype was picked up many times. Relative to the germline gene, one junction end is altered; a read error may explain this. CDR3 region: CASSLELDNEQLF. The CDR3 coding sequence is TGTGCCAGCAGCTTAGAACTAGACAATGAGCAGCTCTTC. The genes are TRBV11-3 and TRBJ2-1; D perhaps matches TRBD2 (5 bases). The CDR3 spans 13 residues. Germline CDR1 is SGHNT and CDR2 is YENEEA.

Regarding this clonotype: Just one base apart from a much larger clone, this may be a read error. This rearrangement joins TRBV6-1 to TRBJ2-5; D might be TRBD1 (6 bases). V lost 3 bases and J 1 base, leaving 12 bases between the germline ends. CDR3 length: 15 amino acids. Germline CDR1 reads MNHNS; CDR2 reads SASEGT. CDR3 DNA sequence: TGTGCCAGCAGTGACAGGGGTCACCCCCAAGAGACCCAGTACTTC. Its protein product is CASSDRGHPQETQYF.

About this clonotype: Mismatch with germline at one junction end may stem from a read error. V gene TRBV4-2 combines with J gene TRBJ1-3, with 8 positions matching TRBD1. Germline V gives CDR1 LGHNA, CDR2 YNFKEQ. The CDR3 is made up of 15 amino acids. DNA of the CDR3: TGTACCAGCAGCCAAGAGGACAGGGCTGGAAACAGCATATATTTT. Amino acid sequence: CTSSQEDRAGNSIYF.

On this clonotype itself: At one end the junction does not follow the germline gene, possibly because of a read error. V is TRBV20-1 and J is TRBJ2-4; 8 nucleotides agree with TRBD1. Germline values: CDR1 DFQATT, CDR2 SNEGSKA (reference sequence). The CDR3 is 14 residues long. The CDR3 region is CSARAPDRVNIQYF. The CDR3 region has the DNA TGCAGTGCTAGAGCCCCGGACAGGGTAAACATTCAGTATTTC.

About this clonotype: The junction shows a germline mismatch at one end, possibly a read error. The J gene is TRBJ2-1, the V gene TRBV20-1; D gene uncertain. The CDR3 covers 14 residues. CDR1 is DFQATT, CDR2 SNEGSKA, per germline (reference sequence). CDR3 in amino acids: CSARNFISYDEQFF. The CDR3 bases are TGCAGCGCGAGGAATTTTATATCCTACGATGAGCAGTTCTTC.

To note about this clonotype: Germline and junction disagree at one end, which may indicate a read error. CDR3 protein: CIVEGGGSRLNEQFF. The CDR3 DNA follows: TGCATCGTTGAAGGGGGCGGGAGTCGGCTCAATGAGCAATTCTTC. V usage is TRBV29-1 and J usage is TRBJ2-1; D assignment may be TRBD1 or TRBD2 (7 bases each). CDR1 is SQVTM, CDR2 ANQGSEA, per germline. CDR3 length: 15 residues.

The chain combines TRBV20-1 with TRBJ2-7, with a weak D call TRBD1 (6 bases). V lost 3 bases and J lost 13, with 25 bases in between. Per germline, CDR1 DFQATT and CDR2 SNEGSKA (reference sequence). The CDR3 has 14 residues. CDR3 in amino acids: CSASREGRGHGQYF. CDR3 sequence (DNA): TGCAGTGCTAGCCGAGAAGGCAGGGGCCACGGGCAATACTTC.

Many counts were recorded for this clonotype. The chain uses TRBV20-1 and TRBJ2-1; D gene ambiguous. The CDR3 totals 14 residues. The V end lost 3 bases, the J end lost 2 bases, and 11 bases lay between the germline ends. Germline CDR1 and CDR2: DFQATT and SNEGSKA (reference sequence). CDR3 sequence reads: CSASLGPTYNEQFF. CDR3 DNA sequence: TGCAGTGCTAGTCTCGGGCCGACCTACAATGAGCAGTTCTTC.

Comments on this clonotype: A much larger clone differs from this one at a single base, so this may be a read error. V gene TRBV10-3 combines with J gene TRBJ2-1; D is perhaps TRBD2 (5 bases). Germline V lookup: CDR1 ENHRY, CDR2 SYGVKD. This CDR3 is built from 13 residues. The CDR3 DNA follows: TGTGTCATCAGTGAGATATGGAGGAATGAGCAGTTCTTC. Amino acid sequence: CVISEIWRNEQFF.

In the case of this clonotype: A junction boundary mismatches the germline segment, possibly from a read error. The rearrangement joins TRBV6-5 to TRBJ2-1, with TRBD1 matching 11 bases. Germline V lookup: CDR1 MNHEY, CDR2 SVGAGI. The CDR3 runs 16 residues. The CDR3 loop is CDSSLDRGLSNNEQFF. Here the CDR3 DNA reads TGTGACAGCAGTTTGGACAGGGGGCTCTCCAACAATGAGCAGTTCTTC.

This clonotype showed up just a few times. A much bigger clone sits one base away, suggesting this may be a read error. The J gene is TRBJ2-1, the V gene TRBV20-1; 10 bases are a match to TRBD2. CDR3 length equals 14 residues. Germline assignment: CDR1 DFQATT and CDR2 SNEGSKA (reference sequence). The CDR3: CSIKTSGFDNERFF. The CDR3, as DNA: TGCTCCATTAAGACTAGCGGGTTCGACAATGAGCGGTTCTTC.